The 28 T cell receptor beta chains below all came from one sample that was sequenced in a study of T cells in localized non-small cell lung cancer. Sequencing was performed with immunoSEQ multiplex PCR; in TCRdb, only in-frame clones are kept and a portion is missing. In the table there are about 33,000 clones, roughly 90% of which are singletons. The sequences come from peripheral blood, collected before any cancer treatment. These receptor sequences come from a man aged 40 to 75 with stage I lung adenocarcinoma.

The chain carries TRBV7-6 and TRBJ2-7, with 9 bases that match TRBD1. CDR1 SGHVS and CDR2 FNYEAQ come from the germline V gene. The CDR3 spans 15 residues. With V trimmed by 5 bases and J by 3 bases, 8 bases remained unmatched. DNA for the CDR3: TGTGCCAGCAGCGCAGTCGGGGACAGGGACTACGAGCAGTACTTC. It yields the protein CASSAVGDRDYEQYF.

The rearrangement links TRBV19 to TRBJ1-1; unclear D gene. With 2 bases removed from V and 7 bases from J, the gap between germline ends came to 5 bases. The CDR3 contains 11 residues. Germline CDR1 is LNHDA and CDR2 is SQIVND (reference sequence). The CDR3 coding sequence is TGTGCCAGTAGTATAAAGGTTGAAGCTTTCTTT. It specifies CASSIKVEAFF.

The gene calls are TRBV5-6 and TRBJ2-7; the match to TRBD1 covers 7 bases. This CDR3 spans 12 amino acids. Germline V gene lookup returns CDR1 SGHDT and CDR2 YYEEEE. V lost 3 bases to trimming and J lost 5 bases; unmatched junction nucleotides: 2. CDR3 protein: CASSSGTDEQYF. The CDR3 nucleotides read TGTGCCAGCAGCTCCGGGACAGACGAGCAGTACTTC.

CDR3 sequence reads: CASSLWGRDQPQHF. In nucleotides, the CDR3 is TGTGCCAGCAGTTTATGGGGCAGGGATCAGCCCCAGCATTTT. This rearrangement joins TRBV27 to TRBJ1-5, with D possibly matching TRBD1 (5 bases). The germline V and J ends were trimmed by 1 base and 5 bases, with 9 bases remaining between them. Germline V gives CDR1 MNHEY, CDR2 SMNVEV (reference sequence). CDR3 length equals 14 residues.

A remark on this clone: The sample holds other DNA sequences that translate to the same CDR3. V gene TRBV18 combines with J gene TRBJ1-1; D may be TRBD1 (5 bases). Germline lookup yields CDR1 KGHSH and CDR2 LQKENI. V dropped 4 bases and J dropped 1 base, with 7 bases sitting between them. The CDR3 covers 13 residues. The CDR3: CASSRGGNTEAFF. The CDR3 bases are TGTGCCAGCTCACGTGGGGGGAACACTGAAGCTTTCTTT.

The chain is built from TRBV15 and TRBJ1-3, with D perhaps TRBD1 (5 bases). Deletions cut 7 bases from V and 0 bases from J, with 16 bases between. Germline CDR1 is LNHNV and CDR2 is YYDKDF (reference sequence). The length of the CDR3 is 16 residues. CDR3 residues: CATKRGRQSSGNTIYF. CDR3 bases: TGTGCCACCAAAAGGGGACGGCAGAGCTCTGGAAACACCATATATTTT.

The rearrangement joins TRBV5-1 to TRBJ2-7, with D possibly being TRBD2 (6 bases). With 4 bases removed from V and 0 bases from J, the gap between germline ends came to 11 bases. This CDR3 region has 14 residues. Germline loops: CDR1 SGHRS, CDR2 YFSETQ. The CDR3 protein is CASSLTAGSYEQYF. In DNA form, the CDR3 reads TGCGCCAGCAGCCTGACAGCGGGCTCCTACGAGCAGTACTTC.

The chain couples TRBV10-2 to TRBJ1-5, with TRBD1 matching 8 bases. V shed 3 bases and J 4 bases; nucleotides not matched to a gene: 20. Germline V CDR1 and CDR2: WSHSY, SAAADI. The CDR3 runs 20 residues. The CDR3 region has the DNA TGCGCCAGCAGTGATCGGGACAGGCGAGAGCGGATTCGTGGGAATCAGCCCCAGCATTTT. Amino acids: CASSDRDRRERIRGNQPQHF.

Written as DNA, the CDR3 is TGCAGCGTTGGAAGCGGGGGGGATGCCGGGGAGCTGTTTTTT. Protein product: CSVGSGGDAGELFF. The chain is built from TRBV29-1 and TRBJ2-2; TRBD2 matches at 10 bases. Per the germline V gene, CDR1 is SQVTM and CDR2 is ANQGSEA. The trim removed 4 bases at V and 6 bases at J, leaving 5 bases unmatched. The CDR3 length is 14 residues.

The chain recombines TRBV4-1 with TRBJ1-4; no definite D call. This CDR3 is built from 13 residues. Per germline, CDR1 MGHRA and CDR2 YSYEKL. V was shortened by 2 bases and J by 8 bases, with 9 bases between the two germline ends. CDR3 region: CASSQILLEKLFF. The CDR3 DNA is TGCGCCAGCAGCCAAATACTGTTGGAAAAACTGTTTTTT.

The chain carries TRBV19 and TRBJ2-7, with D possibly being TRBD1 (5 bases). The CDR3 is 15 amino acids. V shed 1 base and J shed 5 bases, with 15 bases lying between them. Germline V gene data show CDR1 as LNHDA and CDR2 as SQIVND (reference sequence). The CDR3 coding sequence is TGTGCCAGTAGTATAGGTGGGGCAATCGTCGACGAGCAGTACTTC. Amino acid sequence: CASSIGGAIVDEQYF.

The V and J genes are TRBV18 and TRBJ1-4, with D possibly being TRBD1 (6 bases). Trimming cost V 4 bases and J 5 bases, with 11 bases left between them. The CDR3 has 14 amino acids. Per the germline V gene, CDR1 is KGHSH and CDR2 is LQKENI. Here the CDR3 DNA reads TGTGCCAGCTCACAGACAGGATCCAATGAAAAACTGTTTTTT. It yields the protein CASSQTGSNEKLFF.

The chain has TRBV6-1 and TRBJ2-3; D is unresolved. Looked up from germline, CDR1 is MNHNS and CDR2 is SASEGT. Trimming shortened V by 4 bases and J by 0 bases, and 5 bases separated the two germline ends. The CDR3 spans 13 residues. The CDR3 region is CASSGDSTDTQYF. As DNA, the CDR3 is TGTGCCAGCAGTGGGGATAGCACAGATACGCAGTATTTT.

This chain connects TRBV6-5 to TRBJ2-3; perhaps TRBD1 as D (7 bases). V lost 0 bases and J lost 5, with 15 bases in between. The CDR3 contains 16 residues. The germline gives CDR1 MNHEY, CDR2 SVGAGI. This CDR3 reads CASSYSNRRGVDTQYF. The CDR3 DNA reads TGTGCCAGCAGTTACTCGAATCGCAGGGGGGTAGATACGCAGTATTTT.

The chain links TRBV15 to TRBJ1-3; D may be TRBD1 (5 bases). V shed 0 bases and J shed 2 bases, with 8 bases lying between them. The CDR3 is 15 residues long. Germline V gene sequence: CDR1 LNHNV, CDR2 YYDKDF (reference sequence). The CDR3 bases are TGTGCCACCAGCAGAGATCAGGGAACTGGAAACACCATATATTTT. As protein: CATSRDQGTGNTIYF.

Written as DNA, the CDR3 is TGTGCCAGCTCCTTGACTCAGAACACTGAAGCTTTCTTT. Protein: CASSLTQNTEAFF. The rearrangement joins TRBV9 to TRBJ1-1; D remains unclear. With 7 bases removed from V and 1 base from J, the gap between germline ends came to 11 bases. Looked up from germline, CDR1 is SGDLS and CDR2 is YYNGEE. The CDR3 consists of 13 residues.

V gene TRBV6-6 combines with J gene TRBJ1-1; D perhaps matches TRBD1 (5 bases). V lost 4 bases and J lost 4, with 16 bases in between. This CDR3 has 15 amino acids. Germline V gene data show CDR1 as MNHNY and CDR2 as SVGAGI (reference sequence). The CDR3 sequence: CASSFVTWGGTEAFF. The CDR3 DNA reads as TGTGCCAGCAGTTTTGTCACGTGGGGGGGCACTGAAGCTTTCTTT.

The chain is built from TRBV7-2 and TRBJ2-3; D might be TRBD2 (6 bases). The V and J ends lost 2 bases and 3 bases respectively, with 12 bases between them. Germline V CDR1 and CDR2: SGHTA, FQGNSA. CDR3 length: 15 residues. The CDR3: CASSLQWGETDTQYF. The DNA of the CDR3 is TGTGCCAGCAGCTTACAGTGGGGGGAGACAGATACGCAGTATTTT. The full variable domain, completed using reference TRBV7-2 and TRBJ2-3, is GAGVSQSPSNKVTEKGKDVELRCDPISGHTALYWYRQSLGQGLEFLIYFQGNSAPDKSGLPSDRFSAERTGGSVSTLTIQRTQQEDSAVYLCASSLQWGETDTQYFGPGTRLTVL.

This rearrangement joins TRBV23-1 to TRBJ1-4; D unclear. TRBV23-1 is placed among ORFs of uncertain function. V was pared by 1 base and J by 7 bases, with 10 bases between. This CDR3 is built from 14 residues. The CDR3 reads CASSQFLQIEKLFF. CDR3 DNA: TGCGCCAGCAGTCAATTTCTACAGATTGAAAAACTGTTTTTT.

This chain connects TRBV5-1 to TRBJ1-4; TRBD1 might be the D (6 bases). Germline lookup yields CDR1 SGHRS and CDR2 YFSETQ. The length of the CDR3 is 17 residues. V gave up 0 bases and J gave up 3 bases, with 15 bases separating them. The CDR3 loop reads CASSLEFAGAANEKLFF. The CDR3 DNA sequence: TGCGCCAGCAGCTTGGAGTTTGCGGGGGCGGCTAATGAAAAACTGTTTTTT.

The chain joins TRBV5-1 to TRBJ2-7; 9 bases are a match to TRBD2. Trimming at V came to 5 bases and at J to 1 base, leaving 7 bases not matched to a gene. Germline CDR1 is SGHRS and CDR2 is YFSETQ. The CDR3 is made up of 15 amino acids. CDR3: CASRGGLAGSYEQYF. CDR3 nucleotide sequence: TGCGCCAGCAGGGGAGGTCTAGCGGGGTCCTACGAGCAGTACTTC. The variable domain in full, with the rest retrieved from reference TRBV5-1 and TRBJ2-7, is KAGVTQTPRYLIKTRGQQVTLSCSPISGHRSVSWYQQTPGQGLQFLFEYFSETQRNKGNFPGRFSGRQFSNSRSEMNVSTLELGDSALYLCASRGGLAGSYEQYFGPGTRLTVT.

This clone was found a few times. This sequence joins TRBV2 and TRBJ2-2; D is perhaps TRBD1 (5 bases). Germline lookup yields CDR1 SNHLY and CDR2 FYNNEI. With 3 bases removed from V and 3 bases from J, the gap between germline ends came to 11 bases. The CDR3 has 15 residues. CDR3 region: CASSEWGRDTGELFF. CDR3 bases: TGTGCCAGCAGTGAGTGGGGCAGGGACACCGGGGAGCTGTTTTTT.

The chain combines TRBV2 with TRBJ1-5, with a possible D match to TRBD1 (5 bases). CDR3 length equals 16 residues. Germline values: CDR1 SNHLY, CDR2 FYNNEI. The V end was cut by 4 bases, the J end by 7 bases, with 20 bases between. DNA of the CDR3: TGTGCCAGCAGTGGGGGGACTAAATCGGGGAGACAGCCCCAGCATTTT. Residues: CASSGGTKSGRQPQHF.

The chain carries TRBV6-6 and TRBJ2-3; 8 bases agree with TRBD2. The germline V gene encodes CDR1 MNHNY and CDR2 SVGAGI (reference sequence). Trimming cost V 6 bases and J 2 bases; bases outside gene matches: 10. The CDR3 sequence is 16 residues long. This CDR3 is CASSRTAGATTDTQYF. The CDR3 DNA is TGTGCCAGCAGCCGAACAGCGGGGGCCACCACAGATACGCAGTATTTT.

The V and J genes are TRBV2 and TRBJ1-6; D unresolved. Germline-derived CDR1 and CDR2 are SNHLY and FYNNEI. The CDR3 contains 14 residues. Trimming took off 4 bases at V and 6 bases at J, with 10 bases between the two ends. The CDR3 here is CASSVYRSNSPLHF. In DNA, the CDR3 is TGTGCCAGCAGTGTTTACCGTTCTAATTCACCCCTCCACTTT. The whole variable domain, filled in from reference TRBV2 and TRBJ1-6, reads EPEVTQTPSHQVTQMGQEVILRCVPISNHLYFYWYRQILGQKVEFLVSFYNNEISEKSEIFDDQFSVERPDGSNFTLKIRSTKLEDSAMYFCASSVYRSNSPLHFGNGTRLTVT.

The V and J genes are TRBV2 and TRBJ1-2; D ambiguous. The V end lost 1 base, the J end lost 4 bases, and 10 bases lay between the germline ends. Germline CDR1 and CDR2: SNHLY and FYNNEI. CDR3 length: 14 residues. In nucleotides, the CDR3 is TGTGCCAGCAGTGAAGGGGGATTCGGCTATGGCTACACCTTC. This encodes CASSEGGFGYGYTF. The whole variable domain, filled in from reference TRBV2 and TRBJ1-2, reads EPEVTQTPSHQVTQMGQEVILRCVPISNHLYFYWYRQILGQKVEFLVSFYNNEISEKSEIFDDQFSVERPDGSNFTLKIRSTKLEDSAMYFCASSEGGFGYGYTFGSGTRLTVV.

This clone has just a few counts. CDR3 protein: CASSQEGLALGGPTGELFF. Written as DNA, the CDR3 is TGTGCCAGCAGCCAAGAGGGACTAGCACTAGGGGGGCCCACCGGGGAGCTGTTTTTT. The rearrangement joins TRBV4-2 to TRBJ2-2, with 9 bases lining up with TRBD2. Germline assignment: CDR1 LGHNA and CDR2 YNFKEQ. The trim removed 0 bases at V and 4 bases at J, leaving 12 bases unmatched. The CDR3 is made up of 19 amino acids.

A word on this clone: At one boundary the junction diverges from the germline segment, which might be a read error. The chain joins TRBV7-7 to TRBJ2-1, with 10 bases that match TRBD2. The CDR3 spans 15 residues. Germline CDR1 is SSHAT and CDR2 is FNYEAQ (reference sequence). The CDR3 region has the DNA TGTGCTAGCAGCTTAGGGACTAGCGCGGATACTGAGCAGTTCTTC. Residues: CASSLGTSADTEQFF.